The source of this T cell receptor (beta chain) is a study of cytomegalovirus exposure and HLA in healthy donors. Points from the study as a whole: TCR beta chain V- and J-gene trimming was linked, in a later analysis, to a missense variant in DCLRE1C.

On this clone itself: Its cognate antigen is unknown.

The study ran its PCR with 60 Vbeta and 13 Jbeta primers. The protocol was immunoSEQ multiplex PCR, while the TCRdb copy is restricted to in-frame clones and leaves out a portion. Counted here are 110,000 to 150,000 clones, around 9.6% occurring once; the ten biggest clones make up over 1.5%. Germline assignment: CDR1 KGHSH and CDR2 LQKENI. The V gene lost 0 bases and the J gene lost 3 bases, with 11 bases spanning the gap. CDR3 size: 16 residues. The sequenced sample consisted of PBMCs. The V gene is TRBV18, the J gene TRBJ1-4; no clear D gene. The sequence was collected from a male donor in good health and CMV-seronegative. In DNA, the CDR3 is TGTGCCAGCTCACCACCCGTCGGTATACCTAATGAAAAACTGTTTTTT. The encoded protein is CASSPPVGIPNEKLFF.